This T cell receptor (beta chain) is from a study of T cell changes during pregnancy in multiple sclerosis. Germline V lookup: CDR1 SGHDT, CDR2 YYEEEE. With 4 bases clipped from V and 4 bases from J, the junction kept 6 bases outside the gene matches. The CDR3 runs to 16 residues. This clone appeared once. This table comes from immunoSEQ multiplex PCR, and its TCRdb copy is limited to in-frame clones, with some not included. Of 17,000 or so clones in the sample, 88% were seen once. The rearrangement links TRBV5-6 to TRBJ2-2, with 11 nucleotides matching TRBD2. This specimen consisted of CD8+ T cells from peripheral blood mononuclear cells, obtained after pregnancy. This sequence originates from a female donor in good health, enrolled as a control in a pregnancy study. CDR3 amino acids: CASSISGRASTGELFF. The DNA for the CDR3 is TGTGCCAGCAGCATTAGCGGGAGGGCCTCCACCGGGGAGCTGTTTTTT.